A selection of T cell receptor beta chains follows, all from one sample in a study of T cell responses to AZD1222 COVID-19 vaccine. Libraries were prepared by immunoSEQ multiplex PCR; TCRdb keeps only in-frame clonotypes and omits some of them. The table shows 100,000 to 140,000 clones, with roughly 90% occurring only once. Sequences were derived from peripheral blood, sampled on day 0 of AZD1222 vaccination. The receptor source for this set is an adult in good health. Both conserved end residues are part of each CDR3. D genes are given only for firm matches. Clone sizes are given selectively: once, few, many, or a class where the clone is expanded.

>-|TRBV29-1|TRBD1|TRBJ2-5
TGCAGCGTGGGGGCACAGGGGGCTCAGGAGACCCAGTACTTC
CSVGAQGAQETQYF
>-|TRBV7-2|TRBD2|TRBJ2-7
TGTGCCAGCCCCCCCGAAGACTTATTTAGCGGGAGTTGTTACGAGCAGTACTTC
CASPPEDLFSGSCYEQYF
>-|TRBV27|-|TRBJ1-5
TGTGCCAGCAGTTTAGTCGGCAGGGGCAATCAGCCCCAGCATTTT
CASSLVGRGNQPQHF
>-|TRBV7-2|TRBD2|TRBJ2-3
TGTGCCAGCGGGCTAGCGGGTGCCGCCCAGACGCAGTATTTT
CASGLAGAAQTQYF
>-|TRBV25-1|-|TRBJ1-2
TGTGCCAGCAGTTGGGAAAACTATGGCTACACCTTC
CASSWENYGYTF
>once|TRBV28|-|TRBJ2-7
TGTGCCAGCAGTTCGAGGTACTACGAGCAGTACTTC
CASSSRYYEQYF
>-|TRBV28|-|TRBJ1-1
TGTGCCAGCAGTTCGCAGATGAACACTGAAGCTTTCTTT
CASSSQMNTEAFF
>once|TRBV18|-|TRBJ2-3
TGTGCCAGCTCGGACCGGGACCGCAGACGCACAGATACGCAGTATTTT
CASSDRDRRRTDTQYF
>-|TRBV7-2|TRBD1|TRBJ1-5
TGTGCCAGCAGCTCACGACAGGGTGATCAGCCCCAGCATTTT
CASSSRQGDQPQHF
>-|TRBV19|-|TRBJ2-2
TGTGCCAGTAAACGGGACTTGAACACCGGGGAGCTGTTTTTT
CASKRDLNTGELFF
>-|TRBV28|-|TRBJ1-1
TGTGCCAGCAGGCACATTGTATTGAACACTGAAGCTTTCTTT
CASRHIVLNTEAFF
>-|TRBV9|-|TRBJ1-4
TGTGCCAGCAGCGTTTCGGGAGTTAATGAAAAACTGTTTTTT
CASSVSGVNEKLFF
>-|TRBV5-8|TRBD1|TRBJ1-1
TGTGCCAGCAGCATGTACAGGGGCGGGAACACTGAAGCTTTCTTT
CASSMYRGGNTEAFF
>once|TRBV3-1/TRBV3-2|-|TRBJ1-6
TGTGCCAGCAGCCAAGCCGGGAGCTCCTATAATTCACCCCTCCACTTT
CASSQAGSSYNSPLHF
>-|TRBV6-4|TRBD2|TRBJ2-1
TGTGCCTCTTCAAAGGGACTAGCGGGAGGGCTCTACAATGAGCAGTTCTTC
CASSKGLAGGLYNEQFF
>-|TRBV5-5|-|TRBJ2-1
TGTGCCAGCAGCTCTACCCTTAGCTATGAGCAGTTCTTC
CASSSTLSYEQFF
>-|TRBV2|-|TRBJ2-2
TGTGCCAGCAGTAACAGGGTAGACACCGGGGAGCTGTTTTTT
CASSNRVDTGELFF
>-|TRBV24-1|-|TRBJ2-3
TGTGCCACCAGTGATTCTAGCACAGATACGCAGTATTTT
CATSDSSTDTQYF
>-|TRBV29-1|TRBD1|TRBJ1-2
TGCAGCGTTGAGAGATCCCGGGACAGGGACCGCGGCTACACCTTC
CSVERSRDRDRGYTF
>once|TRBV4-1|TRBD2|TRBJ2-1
TGCGCCAGCAGCCAAGTCGATTTGGGCCTAGCGGGGGGCAATGAGCAGTTCTTC
CASSQVDLGLAGGNEQFF